This record looks at one T cell receptor beta chain sequence and its context. This clone came up a few times. The antigen it binds to is not known. Per-base quality was not reported, and no clone a single base away is much larger than it. The data stem from a study of T cell responses to AZD1222 COVID-19 vaccine (dated by TCRdb to the early 2020s). Describing the broader study: TCR sequencing was performed for over 230 trial participants, of whom about 200 were given two doses of AZD1222 and roughly 25 were given two doses of MenACWY control vaccine. Trial participants were enrolled into age subgroups of 18-55, 56-69 and 70-plus years, which contained about 160, 30 and 59 TCR-sequenced participants, respectively. Points the paper makes about the study in general: Most participants were white British and females outnumbered males, and the authors suggested that clonal diversity may have been underestimated. The 56-69-year group was small, and its depth increase did not reach significance, likely because of low power. No day 14 peak-response samples were available, so repertoires were characterized only after the peak T cell response. The vaccine-associated CD4 TCRs covered the entire spike protein, and the dominant responses fell in regions 160-218 and 743-854. Reportedly, close to half of the unique spike-specific TCRs recognized epitopes lying outside the regions that are mutated in the B.1.351 and B.1.1.7 variants. After two AZD1222 doses, both the breadth and the depth of spike-specific TCRs were significantly higher than at day 0 and than in MenACWY recipients. Conclusions about previously exposed vaccinees were limited because only six AZD1222 recipients were SARS-CoV-2 seropositive at baseline.

The CDR3 regions of human TCRbeta chains were subjected to immunosequencing. The paper's data handling went like this. TCRs in the repertoires were matched against a reference library of SARS-CoV-2-specific TCRs that had been generated with the MIRA antigen-specificity platform. Breadth was defined as the fraction of unique TCRs that were SARS-CoV-2-associated. Depth was defined as the fraction of total T cells that were SARS-CoV-2-associated. Using the MIRA data, each spike-specific TCR was assigned both to the spike region to which the TCR was reactive and to a CD4 or CD8 class. Log10-transformed breadth and depth values were compared by one-way ANOVA with Sidak's multiple comparisons tests. The clones in this table, taken by TCRdb from immuneACCESS, are in-frame only. Not every clone is retained; where verified, under half of the shortfall comes from an unresolved V gene, and the cause of the rest is unknown. V, J and clone size were drawn from that table, and D and trimming were deduced from the DNA. The sample includes about 69,000 clones, with 75% to 90% observed a single time. The ten largest clonotypes hold about 14% of the sample.

Read against the paper, the sample's time point label means: about 28 days (+/-7) after the second vaccine dose. AZD1222 recipients with second doses at about 4 weeks or about 12 weeks were pooled, because spike-specific TCR depth and breadth did not differ between schedules. Vaccinee samples came from UK trials COV001 and COV002, including a single-blind randomized controlled phase 2/3 trial of AZD1222 (ChAdOx1 nCoV-19) in healthy adults. Trial participant PBMC samples were collected at day 0 and day 28 after the second dose for TCRbeta chain sequencing. CDR1 and CDR2 (SGHKS, YYEKEE) derive from the germline V gene (reference sequence). The CDR3, from cysteine to phenylalanine, totals 17 residues. The entry retains the CDR3 DNA only, 51 bases that are in frame from base 1. From V the trimming removes 2 bases and from J it removes 1 base, while the gene matches leave 11 bases of the junction unaccounted for.

This sequence originates from an adult who received the AZD1222 COVID-19 vaccine. The material sequenced was peripheral blood, taken 28 days after the second AZD1222 dose. In this chain, TRBV5-5 is recombined with TRBJ1-1, with 7 bases matching TRBD1. The CDR3 sequence is CASSFFPDRAGNTEAFF. The DNA is as follows: TGTGCCAGCAGCTTCTTCCCCGACAGGGCAGGGAACACTGAAGCTTTCTTT.